This entry features one T cell receptor (beta chain) sequence. Using immunoSEQ multiplex PCR, the repertoire was profiled, and TCRdb retains in-frame clones only, with some absent. The data show 100,000 to 150,000 clones, roughly 87% seen once. The sample belongs to a study of control samples from healthy donors and cancer patients. Trimming cost V 5 bases and J 0 bases, with 11 bases left between them. The CDR3 sequence is 15 residues long. CDR1 and CDR2 (germline): LNHDA, SQIVND (reference sequence). The receptor was derived from a man aged 18 to 29 in good health. This chain uses TRBV19 with TRBJ1-3, with D possibly TRBD1 on 5 matching bases. Sequencing was done on a sample of blood. The chain's CDR3 is CASSQGLFSGNTIYF. The CDR3 coding sequence is TGTGCCAGTAGTCAGGGTTTGTTCTCTGGAAACACCATATATTTT.